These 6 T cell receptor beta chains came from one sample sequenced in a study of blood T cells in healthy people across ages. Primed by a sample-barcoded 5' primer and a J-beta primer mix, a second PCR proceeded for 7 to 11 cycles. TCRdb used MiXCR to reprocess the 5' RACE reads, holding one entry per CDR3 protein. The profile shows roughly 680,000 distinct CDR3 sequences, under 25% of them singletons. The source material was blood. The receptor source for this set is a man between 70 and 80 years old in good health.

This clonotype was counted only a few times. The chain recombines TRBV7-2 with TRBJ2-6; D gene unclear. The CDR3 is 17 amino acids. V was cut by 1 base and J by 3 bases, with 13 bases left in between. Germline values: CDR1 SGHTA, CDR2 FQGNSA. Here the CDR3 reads CASSLVWQPLGANVLTF. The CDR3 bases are TGTGCCAGCAGCTTAGTTTGGCAGCCTCTTGGGGCCAACGTCCTGACTTTC.

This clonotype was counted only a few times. In nucleotides, the CDR3 is TGTGCCAGCAGCTCCACGACTAGCGGATTCTCCTACGAGCAGTACTTC. It translates to CASSSTTSGFSYEQYF. The chain uses TRBV27 and TRBJ2-7; 9 positions match TRBD2. Germline V gene lookup returns CDR1 MNHEY and CDR2 SMNVEV (reference sequence). With 6 bases clipped from V and 0 bases from J, the junction kept 9 bases outside the gene matches. The CDR3 sequence is 16 residues long.

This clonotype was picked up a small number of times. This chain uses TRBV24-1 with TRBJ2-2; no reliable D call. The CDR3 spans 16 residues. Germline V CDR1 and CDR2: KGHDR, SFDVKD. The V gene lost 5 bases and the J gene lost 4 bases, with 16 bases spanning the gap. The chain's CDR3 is CATSATTSLGTGELFF. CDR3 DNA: TGTGCCACCAGTGCCACCACCAGTTTGGGCACCGGGGAGCTGTTTTTT.

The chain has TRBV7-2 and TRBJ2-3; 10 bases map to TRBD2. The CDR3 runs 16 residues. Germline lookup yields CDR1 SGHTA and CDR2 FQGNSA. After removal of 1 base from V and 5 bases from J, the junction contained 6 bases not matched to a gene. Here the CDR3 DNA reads TGTGCCAGCAGCTTAGGAGGAGCGGGAGGGGTAGATACGCAGTATTTT. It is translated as CASSLGGAGGVDTQYF.

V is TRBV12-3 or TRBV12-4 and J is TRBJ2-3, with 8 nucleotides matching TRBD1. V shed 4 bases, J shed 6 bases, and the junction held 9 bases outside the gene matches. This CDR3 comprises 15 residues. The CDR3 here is CASSSTGVRRDTQYF. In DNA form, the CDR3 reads TGTGCCAGCAGTTCGACAGGGGTGAGAAGGGATACGCAGTATTTT.

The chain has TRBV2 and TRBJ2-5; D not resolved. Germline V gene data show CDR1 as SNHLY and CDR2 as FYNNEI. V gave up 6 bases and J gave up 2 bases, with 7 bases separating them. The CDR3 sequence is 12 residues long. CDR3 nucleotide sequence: TGTGCCAGCAGCCAGCAACAAGAGACCCAGTACTTC. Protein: CASSQQQETQYF.